This T cell receptor (beta chain) stems from a study of T cell repertoires in cytomegalovirus infection. At the level of the study: Selection of CMV epitopes for the study included recently identified HLA-C-restricted and well-studied HLA-B-restricted ones. CMV infection plus the matching HLA type was flagged by public TCR beta signatures. Regarding the study as a whole: CMV-specific TCR beta clonotypes restricted by HLA-C were the ones dominating the ex vivo response. People with CMV and the relevant HLA were identified by cumulative public TCR beta family frequency.

TCRdb re-analysed the reads in MiXCR, keeping a single row per CDR3 protein. The sample consists of about 920,000 distinct CDR3 sequences, roughly 31% of them appearing once. Concerning this clonotype itself: The antigen is undetermined.

The CDR3 covers 16 residues. V lost 4 bases and J lost 0, with 14 bases in between. Per the germline V gene, CDR1 is SGHKS and CDR2 is YYEKEE (reference sequence). The TCR originated in a human donor in good health (CMV status not recorded). Some clones in this sample may be carry-over from other donors' samples. The rearrangement links TRBV5-5 to TRBJ1-5; maybe TRBD1 (5 bases). The specimen comprised cultured CD8+ T cells from PBMCs, sampled from culture after CMV antigen stimulation. The CDR3 DNA reads as TGTGCCAGCAGCGCCCTTCTAGGGGATAGCAATCAGCCCCAGCATTTT. This encodes CASSALLGDSNQPQHF.